The next 29 T cell receptor beta chains were all read from a single sample in a study of radiation and T cells in renal cell carcinoma. Time point of the sample: blood 2 weeks post-SBRT. Treatment denoted: 15 Gy SBRT to primary tumor, nephrectomy 4 weeks later. The method was immunoSEQ multiplex PCR; TCRdb's version includes in-frame clones alone and lacks a portion of them. The sample consists of some 120,000 clones, more than 75% of them appearing once. The sequenced sample was blood, obtained from a patient whose treatment included radiotherapy and nephrectomy. The receptors here all came from an older woman with renal cell carcinoma.

The rearrangement joins TRBV27 to TRBJ1-6, with 7 bases that match TRBD1. The trim removed 4 bases at V and 13 bases at J, leaving 4 bases unmatched. The CDR3 length is 12 residues. In germline, CDR1 is MNHEY, CDR2 SMNVEV (reference sequence). CDR3 amino acids: CASSYRGGPLHF. CDR3 in DNA: TGTGCCAGCAGTTACAGGGGCGGGCCCCTCCACTTT.

The chain carries TRBV2 and TRBJ1-2, with 9 nucleotides matching TRBD1. Germline V gene sequence: CDR1 SNHLY, CDR2 FYNNEI. Trimming at V came to 4 bases and at J to 5 bases, leaving 8 bases not matched to a gene. CDR3 size: 15 residues. The CDR3 here is CASSVETGGGYGYTF. CDR3 DNA: TGTGCCAGCAGTGTAGAGACAGGGGGAGGATATGGCTACACCTTC.

For the CDR3, the DNA is TGCGCCAGCAGCTTGGACCGACAGGTAACCTACGAGCAGTACTTC. Protein: CASSLDRQVTYEQYF. This sequence joins TRBV5-1 and TRBJ2-7, with D possibly being TRBD1 (6 bases). In germline, CDR1 is SGHRS, CDR2 YFSETQ. This CDR3 is 15 amino acids long. Trimming removed 0 bases from V and 2 bases from J, with 12 bases in between.

The gene calls are TRBV7-9 and TRBJ1-1; D remains unclear. The CDR3 consists of 14 residues. V was trimmed by 1 base and J by 1 base, leaving 7 bases between them. Germline CDR1 is SEHNR and CDR2 is FQNEAQ (reference sequence). The CDR3 coding sequence is TGTGCCAGCAGCTTAGGGGCAGGGAACACTGAAGCTTTCTTT. It yields the protein CASSLGAGNTEAFF. Using reference TRBV7-9 and TRBJ1-1 for the parts outside the CDR3, the full variable domain is DTGVSQNPRHKITKRGQNVTFRCDPISEHNRLYWYRQTLGQGPEFLTYFQNEAQLEKSRLLSDRFSAERPKGSFSTLEIQRTEQGDSAMYLCASSLGAGNTEAFFGQGTRLTVV.

The chain couples TRBV6-4 to TRBJ1-1; D remains ambiguous. The CDR3 totals 15 residues. The ends were cut back, 6 bases at V and 4 bases at J, with 18 bases in the middle. The germline CDR1 and CDR2 sequences are MRHNA and SNTAGT. The CDR3 coding sequence is TGTGCCAGCAGGGAAGAGCCTCTCCTGAGCACTGAAGCTTTCTTT. Its translation is CASREEPLLSTEAFF.

This chain uses TRBV7-3 with TRBJ1-6; TRBD1 is a possible D gene (5 bases). CDR3 length equals 16 residues. Germline V CDR1 and CDR2: SGHTA, FQGTGA. Deletions cut 1 base from V and 0 bases from J, with 7 bases between. The CDR3 DNA reads TGTGCCAGCAGCTTAAAGGGGAGCTCCTATAATTCACCCCTCCACTTT. Its protein product is CASSLKGSSYNSPLHF.

The rearrangement uses TRBV5-4 and TRBJ1-1; D possibly corresponds to TRBD1 (5 bases). CDR1 SGHNT and CDR2 YYREEE come from the germline V gene (reference sequence). Deletions cut 0 bases from V and 0 bases from J, with 12 bases between. CDR3 length equals 16 residues. The CDR3, as DNA: TGTGCCAGCAGCTTGGCCAGGGTCCGGTTGAACACTGAAGCTTTCTTT. It encodes CASSLARVRLNTEAFF.

This clone was observed a single time. The chain employs TRBV4-2 and TRBJ2-3; 7 positions match TRBD2. This CDR3 region has 16 residues. Germline V gene sequence: CDR1 LGHNA, CDR2 YNFKEQ. V trimming: 0 bases; J trimming: 2 bases; junction bases outside the gene matches: 5. CDR3 nucleotides: TGTGCCAGCAGCCAAGACATGCGGGGGACCACAGATACGCAGTATTTT. It translates to CASSQDMRGTTDTQYF.

The chain uses TRBV29-1 and TRBJ2-7; D unresolved. Germline V gene lookup returns CDR1 SQVTM and CDR2 ANQGSEA. The germline V and J ends were trimmed by 2 bases and 2 bases, with 10 bases remaining between them. This CDR3 is 13 amino acids long. CDR3 in amino acids: CSVETAPTYEQYF. In DNA form, the CDR3 reads TGCAGCGTTGAAACAGCGCCGACCTACGAGCAGTACTTC.

Points on this clone: It is unclear where the CDR3 begins or ends on the DNA, so no DNA is shown, and the CDR3 is as TCRdb lists it. The V and J genes are TRBV28 and TRBJ1-3; the D call TRBD1 from the table was never checked on the DNA. Germline lookup yields CDR1 MDHEN and CDR2 SYDVKM. 16 amino acids form the CDR3, both terminal residues included. This chain's CDR3 is CASSFWRGGSGNTIYF.

This clone was observed a single time. The gene calls are TRBV7-2 and TRBJ1-1; TRBD1 matches at 7 bases. CDR3 length: 13 amino acids. The germline CDR1 and CDR2 sequences are SGHTA and FQGNSA. Trimming cost V 1 base and J 6 bases; bases outside gene matches: 2. The CDR3 DNA reads as TGTGCCAGCAGCTTAGAGGGGGCTTCTGAAGCTTTCTTT. Translating gives CASSLEGASEAFF.

The chain recombines TRBV6-6 with TRBJ1-1; maybe TRBD1 (6 bases). The V end lost 2 bases, the J end lost 1 base, and 11 bases lay between the germline ends. The CDR3 runs to 15 residues. The germline V gene has CDR1 MNHNY and CDR2 SVGAGI (reference sequence). The CDR3 sequence: CASSYAGQRNTEAFF. The CDR3 DNA reads TGTGCCAGCAGTTACGCCGGACAGCGGAACACTGAAGCTTTCTTT.

The V gene is TRBV21-1, the J gene TRBJ1-2; the table's D call, TRBD1, was not checked against the DNA. TRBV21-1 is recorded as a pseudogene. The CDR3 loop spans 9 amino acids. This chain's CDR3 is CASSQFYTF. CDR3 DNA sequence: TGTGCCAGCAGTCAGTTCTACACCTTC.

A note on this clone: Given the absence of the conserved phenylalanine or tryptophan at the CDR3 end, a read error is likely. The limits of the CDR3 on the DNA are not certain, so only TCRdb's listed CDR3 is given. The rearrangement joins TRBV30 to TRBJ2-7; the table's D call of TRBD1 was not tested on the DNA. Germline CDR1 and CDR2: GTSNPN and SVGIG (reference sequence). The CDR3 numbers 15 amino acids, ends counted. The CDR3 spells CAWSVPGFDIGQVGI.

The chain has TRBV6-6 and TRBJ2-1, with D perhaps TRBD1 or TRBD2 (5 bases each). Deletions cut 7 bases from V and 3 bases from J, with 13 bases between. CDR3 length equals 14 residues. Germline-derived CDR1 and CDR2 are MNHNY and SVGAGI (reference sequence). The CDR3 sequence: CASTLLGGYNEQFF. CDR3 nucleotide sequence: TGTGCCAGCACTCTGCTTGGGGGCTACAATGAGCAGTTCTTC.

A note on this clone: This same CDR3 is encoded by further DNA sequences in the sample. The J gene is TRBJ2-1, the V gene TRBV11-1; D might be TRBD2 (6 bases). The CDR3 spans 13 residues. The germline gives CDR1 SGHAT, CDR2 FQDESV (reference sequence). V was trimmed by 4 bases and J by 2 bases, leaving 6 bases between them. The CDR3 sequence: CASSSGAYNEQFF. In DNA, the CDR3 is TGTGCCAGCAGCTCGGGAGCCTACAATGAGCAGTTCTTC.

The chain links TRBV28 to TRBJ1-1; possible D gene TRBD1, 5 bases. The germline V and J ends were trimmed by 5 bases and 1 base, with 11 bases remaining between them. The germline CDR1 and CDR2 sequences are MDHEN and SYDVKM. The CDR3 runs to 14 residues. CDR3 residues: CASSSRQRNTEAFF. CDR3 bases: TGTGCCAGCAGTAGCCGACAGAGGAACACTGAAGCTTTCTTT. The entire variable domain, with the rest obtained from reference TRBV28 and TRBJ1-1, is as follows: DVKVTQSSRYLVKRTGEKVFLECVQDMDHENMFWYRQDPGLGLRLIYFSYDVKMKEKGDIPEGYSVSREKKERFSLILESASTNQTSMYLCASSSRQRNTEAFFGQGTRLTVV.

This chain connects TRBV6-5 to TRBJ1-2; D is uncertain. Germline V gene data show CDR1 as MNHEY and CDR2 as SVGAGI. The V end lost 0 bases, the J end lost 8 bases, and 16 bases lay between the germline ends. This CDR3 is 15 amino acids long. The CDR3 spells CASSYSPDGWSGYTF. Written as DNA, the CDR3 is TGTGCCAGCAGTTACTCGCCTGACGGGTGGAGCGGCTACACCTTC.

V gene TRBV7-9 combines with J gene TRBJ1-2, with D tentatively TRBD1 (6 bases). The CDR3 has 14 residues. Looked up from germline, CDR1 is SEHNR and CDR2 is FQNEAQ (reference sequence). The V end lost 5 bases, the J end lost 7 bases, and 17 bases lay between the germline ends. CDR3 amino acids: CASSLDSLWGGYTF. DNA of the CDR3: TGTGCCAGCAGCCTGGACAGCTTATGGGGTGGCTACACCTTC. Complete variable domain (other parts from reference TRBV7-9 and TRBJ1-2): DTGVSQNPRHKITKRGQNVTFRCDPISEHNRLYWYRQTLGQGPEFLTYFQNEAQLEKSRLLSDRFSAERPKGSFSTLEIQRTEQGDSAMYLCASSLDSLWGGYTFGSGTRLTVV.

V and J are TRBV6-5 and TRBJ1-6, with D possibly being TRBD1 (6 bases). Trimming stripped 6 bases from V and 7 bases from J, with 13 bases between. Germline CDR1 and CDR2: MNHEY and SVGAGI. The CDR3 has 14 residues. DNA of the CDR3: TGTGCCAGCAGGAGGGGACACTTGAATTCACCCCTCCACTTT. It encodes CASRRGHLNSPLHF.

V is TRBV7-9 and J is TRBJ1-1; D gene uncertain. Trimming took off 8 bases at V and 1 base at J, with 11 bases between the two ends. There are 13 residues in the CDR3. The V gene's germline CDR1 is SEHNR and CDR2 FQNEAQ (reference sequence). As DNA, the CDR3 is TGTGCCAGCTCCGCTGAGGGGAACACTGAAGCTTTCTTT. As protein: CASSAEGNTEAFF.

V gene TRBV27 combines with J gene TRBJ2-1, with TRBD2 matching 12 bases. Germline trimming cut 2 bases from V and 0 bases from J; bases unmatched to any gene: 2. The CDR3 totals 17 residues. Germline V gene lookup returns CDR1 MNHEY and CDR2 SMNVEV (reference sequence). CDR3 loop: CASSLRTSGISYNEQFF. The CDR3 coding sequence is TGTGCCAGCAGTTTAAGGACTAGCGGGATCTCCTACAATGAGCAGTTCTTC.

This clone was picked up one time. Here the CDR3 DNA reads TGTGCCAGCAGTTCCGGCGGGAGGCCAACTAATGAAAAACTGTTTTTT. It yields the protein CASSSGGRPTNEKLFF. The chain joins TRBV7-2 to TRBJ1-4; D remains ambiguous. This CDR3 has 16 residues. V was shortened by 6 bases and J by 0 bases, with 14 bases between the two germline ends. The germline V gene encodes CDR1 SGHTA and CDR2 FQGNSA.

J is TRBJ2-3 and V is TRBV6-5; no clear D gene. The CDR3 is 14 amino acids. V lost 0 bases to trimming and J lost 3 bases, with 7 bases between them. Looked up from germline, CDR1 is MNHEY and CDR2 is SVGAGI. The DNA for the CDR3 is TGTGCCAGCAGTTACTCGAAACGTACAGATACGCAGTATTTT. Its translation: CASSYSKRTDTQYF.

This clone showed up just once. CDR3 loop: CASSFGYGYTF. The CDR3 coding sequence is TGTGCCAGCAGCTTCGGTTATGGCTACACCTTC. The chain carries TRBV5-6 and TRBJ1-2; D remains ambiguous. This CDR3 has 11 residues. Looked up from germline, CDR1 is SGHDT and CDR2 is YYEEEE. The germline V and J ends were trimmed by 2 bases and 5 bases, with 4 bases remaining between them.

This chain connects TRBV18 to TRBJ1-2; 10 bases match TRBD1. The CDR3 sequence is 16 residues long. Germline CDR1 reads KGHSH; CDR2 reads LQKENI. Trimming cost V 0 bases and J 0 bases; bases outside gene matches: 1. CDR3: CASSPPGTGANYGYTF. As DNA, the CDR3 is TGTGCCAGCTCACCACCGGGGACAGGGGCTAACTATGGCTACACCTTC.

This clone was seen more than once but under ten times. The chain employs TRBV6-5 and TRBJ1-1; D uncertain. The CDR3 has 10 amino acids. The germline V gene has CDR1 MNHEY and CDR2 SVGAGI. The V gene lost 8 bases and the J gene lost 5 bases, with 6 bases spanning the gap. The CDR3 DNA follows: TGTGCCAGCGGTCAGACTGAAGCTTTCTTT. Protein: CASGQTEAFF.

This rearrangement joins TRBV27 to TRBJ2-2; TRBD2 agrees at 7 bases. The ends lost 4 bases at V and 3 bases at J; junction bases unmatched: 5. CDR3 length equals 15 residues. Germline CDR1 reads MNHEY; CDR2 reads SMNVEV (reference sequence). The CDR3 spells CASSSAGVDTGELFF. CDR3 DNA sequence: TGTGCCAGCAGTTCGGCGGGGGTAGACACCGGGGAGCTGTTTTTT.

The CDR3 region is CASSATKHTDTQYF. The DNA for the CDR3 is TGTGCCAGCAGCGCGACGAAGCACACAGATACGCAGTATTTT. V usage is TRBV28 and J usage is TRBJ2-3; D call uncertain. Germline CDR1 MDHEN, CDR2 SYDVKM. There are 14 residues in the CDR3. Deletions cut 6 bases from V and 2 bases from J, with 12 bases between.